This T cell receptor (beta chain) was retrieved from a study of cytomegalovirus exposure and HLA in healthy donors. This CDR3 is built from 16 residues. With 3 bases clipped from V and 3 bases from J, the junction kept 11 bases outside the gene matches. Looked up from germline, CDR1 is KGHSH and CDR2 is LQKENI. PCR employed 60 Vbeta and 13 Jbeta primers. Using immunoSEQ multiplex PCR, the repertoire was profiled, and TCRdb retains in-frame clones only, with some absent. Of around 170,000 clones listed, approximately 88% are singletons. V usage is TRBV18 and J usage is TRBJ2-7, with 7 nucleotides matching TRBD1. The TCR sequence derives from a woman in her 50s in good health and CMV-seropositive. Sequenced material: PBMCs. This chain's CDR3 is CASSPYNGTAHYEQYF. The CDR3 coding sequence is TGTGCCAGCTCACCCTATAACGGGACAGCACACTACGAGCAGTACTTC.